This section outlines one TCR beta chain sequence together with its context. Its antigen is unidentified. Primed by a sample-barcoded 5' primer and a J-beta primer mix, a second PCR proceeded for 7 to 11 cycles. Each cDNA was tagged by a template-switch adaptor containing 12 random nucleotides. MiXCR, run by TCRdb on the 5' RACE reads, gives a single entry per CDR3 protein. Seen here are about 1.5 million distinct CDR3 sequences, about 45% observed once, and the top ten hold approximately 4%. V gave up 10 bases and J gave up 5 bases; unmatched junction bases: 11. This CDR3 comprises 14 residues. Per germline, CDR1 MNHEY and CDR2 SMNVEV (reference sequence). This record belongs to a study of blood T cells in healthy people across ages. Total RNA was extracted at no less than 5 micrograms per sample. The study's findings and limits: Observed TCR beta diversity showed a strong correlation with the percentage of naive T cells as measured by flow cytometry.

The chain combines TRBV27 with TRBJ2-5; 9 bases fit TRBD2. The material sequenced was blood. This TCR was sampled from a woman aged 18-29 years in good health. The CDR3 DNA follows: TGTGCCACCAGACGTAGCGGGAGAATGGAGACCCAGTACTTC. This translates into CATRRSGRMETQYF.